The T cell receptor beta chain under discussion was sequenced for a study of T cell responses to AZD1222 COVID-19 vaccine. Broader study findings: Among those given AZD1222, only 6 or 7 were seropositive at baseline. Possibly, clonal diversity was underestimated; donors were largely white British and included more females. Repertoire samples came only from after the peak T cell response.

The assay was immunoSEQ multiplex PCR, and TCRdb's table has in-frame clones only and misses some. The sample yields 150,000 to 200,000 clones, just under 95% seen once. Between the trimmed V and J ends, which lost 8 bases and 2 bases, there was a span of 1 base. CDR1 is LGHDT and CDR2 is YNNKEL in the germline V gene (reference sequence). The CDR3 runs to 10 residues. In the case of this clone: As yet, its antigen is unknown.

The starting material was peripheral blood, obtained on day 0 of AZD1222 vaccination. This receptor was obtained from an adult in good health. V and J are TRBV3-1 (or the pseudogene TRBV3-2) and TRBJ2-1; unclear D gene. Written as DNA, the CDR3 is TGTGCCAGCCCCTACAATGAGCAGTTCTTC. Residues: CASPYNEQFF.